The rows below give T cell receptor beta chains drawn from one sample of a study of technical replicates of blood from several donors. This table comes from immunoSEQ multiplex PCR, and its TCRdb copy is limited to in-frame clones, with some not included. The sample records 84,000 or so clones, around 94% being singletons. Source material: T cells isolated from PBMCs. All receptors come from a human donor in good health. CDR3s include the opening cysteine and the closing phenylalanine or tryptophan. The order of the fields is D gene, clone size, V gene, J gene, CDR3 protein, CDR3 DNA. D genes are given only for firm matches. Part of the rows lack a size; the others show once, few, many or a class for expanded clones.

TRBD1	NA	TRBV19	TRBJ1-3	CASSDRVYSGNTIYF	TGTGCCAGTAGCGACAGGGTCTACTCTGGAAACACCATATATTTT
NA	NA	TRBV9	TRBJ1-2	CASSAESDGYTF	TGTGCCAGCAGCGCTGAGTCGGATGGCTACACCTTC
NA	NA	TRBV9	TRBJ2-5	CASNPGGEGEETQYF	TGTGCCAGCAACCCCGGCGGGGAAGGGGAAGAGACCCAGTACTTC
NA	NA	TRBV13	TRBJ2-7	CASSFVRTNEQYF	TGTGCCAGCAGCTTCGTACGGACAAACGAGCAGTACTTC
TRBD2	NA	TRBV2	TRBJ2-7	CASREPGLAGREQYF	TGTGCCAGCAGGGAACCGGGACTAGCGGGACGCGAGCAGTACTTC
TRBD1	NA	TRBV5-6	TRBJ1-1	CASSTGQVGIAEAFF	TGTGCCAGCAGCACAGGACAGGTGGGTATTGCGGAAGCTTTCTTT
TRBD1	NA	TRBV5-1	TRBJ2-1	CASSSRDRGHNEQFF	TGCGCCAGCAGCTCCCGGGACAGGGGCCACAATGAGCAGTTCTTC
NA	NA	TRBV7-8	TRBJ1-1	CASTPGHQNTEAFF	TGTGCCAGCACCCCGGGACACCAGAACACTGAAGCTTTCTTT
NA	NA	TRBV7-2	TRBJ1-1	CASSHQEGYTEAFF	TGTGCCAGCAGCCATCAGGAGGGTTACACTGAAGCTTTCTTT
TRBD2	NA	TRBV2	TRBJ2-5	CASPPAGGGETQYF	TGTGCCAGCCCCCCAGCGGGGGGTGGGGAGACCCAGTACTTC
NA	NA	TRBV6-5	TRBJ2-2	CASTQMTGVTGELFF	TGTGCCAGCACCCAAATGACCGGGGTCACCGGGGAGCTGTTTTTT
NA	NA	TRBV10-1	TRBJ2-2	CASSGSNGGELFF	TGCGCCAGCAGCGGGAGTAACGGCGGGGAGCTGTTTTTT
NA	NA	TRBV27	TRBJ2-1	CASSITGFQSYNEQFF	TGTGCCAGCAGTATCACAGGGTTTCAATCCTACAATGAGCAGTTCTTC
NA	few	TRBV4-1	TRBJ2-1	CASSQVRLTRSYNEQFF	TGCGCCAGCAGCCAAGTTCGGCTGACTCGGTCCTACAATGAGCAGTTCTTC
NA	once	TRBV28	TRBJ2-7	CASSLSHPSRAYEQYF	TGTGCCAGCAGTTTATCCCACCCCAGCCGGGCCTACGAGCAGTACTTC
TRBD2	NA	TRBV12-5	TRBJ2-1	CASGLVLGGGASEQFF	TGTGCTAGTGGTTTGGTACTGGGCGGGGGGGCAAGTGAGCAGTTCTTC
TRBD2	NA	TRBV28	TRBJ2-1	CASSSAVAGGSYNEQFF	TGTGCCAGCAGCTCTGCTGTAGCGGGAGGTTCCTACAATGAGCAGTTCTTC
NA	once	TRBV2	TRBJ2-5	CASKSQGETQYF	TGTGCCAGCAAGAGTCAGGGAGAGACCCAGTACTTC
TRBD1	NA	TRBV9	TRBJ1-3	CASSVSGQGGNTIYF	TGTGCCAGCAGCGTTTCGGGACAGGGGGGAAACACCATATATTTT
TRBD1	NA	TRBV5-6	TRBJ1-2	CASTSDITGGNYGYTF	TGTGCCAGCACCTCGGATATTACAGGGGGCAACTATGGCTACACCTTC
NA	NA	TRBV19	TRBJ1-5	CASRGEGNQPQHF	TGTGCCAGTAGAGGGGAAGGAAATCAGCCCCAGCATTTT
NA	NA	TRBV28	TRBJ1-1	CASSLWEQGRGAFF	TGTGCCAGCAGTTTATGGGAACAAGGGAGGGGAGCTTTCTTT
NA	once	TRBV28	TRBJ1-1	CASSLTGGAEAFF	TGTGCCAGCAGTTTGACTGGGGGGGCTGAAGCTTTCTTT
TRBD1	NA	TRBV9	TRBJ1-1	CASSPTGVAEAFF	TGTGCCAGCAGCCCGACAGGGGTGGCTGAAGCTTTCTTT
TRBD1	NA	TRBV15	TRBJ2-1	CATSDRTGGIGEQFF	TGTGCCACCAGCGACCGGACAGGGGGGATTGGTGAGCAGTTCTTC
NA	NA	TRBV9	TRBJ1-3	CASSTSQGSGNTIYF	TGTGCCAGCAGCACTTCCCAGGGATCTGGAAACACCATATATTTT
TRBD1	few	TRBV7-9	TRBJ1-1	CASSSSPGTGGRTEAFF	TGTGCCAGCAGCTCCAGTCCCGGGACAGGTGGAAGGACTGAAGCTTTCTTT
NA	NA	TRBV4-1	TRBJ2-3	CASSQGRAADTQYF	TGCGCCAGCAGCCAAGGCAGGGCGGCAGATACGCAGTATTTT
TRBD1	NA	TRBV5-1	TRBJ2-2	CASSLDRGLGGGELFF	TGCGCCAGCAGCTTGGACAGGGGGCTTGGAGGCGGGGAGCTGTTTTTT
NA	NA	TRBV5-5	TRBJ2-1	CASSPAGVRPNEQFF	TGTGCCAGCAGCCCTGCAGGGGTGCGTCCGAATGAGCAGTTCTTC
NA	NA	TRBV5-4	TRBJ2-7	CASSYELKRGEQYF	TGTGCCAGCAGCTACGAACTCAAGCGAGGCGAGCAGTACTTC
TRBD2	NA	TRBV6-5	TRBJ2-7	CASSRGTSGYYEQYF	TGTGCCAGCAGCCGAGGGACTAGCGGATACTACGAGCAGTACTTC
NA	NA	TRBV5-6	TRBJ2-7	CASSFSLGQLYEQYF	TGTGCCAGCAGTTTCTCCTTAGGACAGCTCTACGAGCAGTACTTC
TRBD1	few	TRBV6-4	TRBJ1-1	CASSDLQGQGRTFF	TGTGCCAGCAGTGACTTACAGGGACAGGGTAGAACTTTCTTT
NA	NA	TRBV7-8	TRBJ2-7	CASSLANSGTHYEQYF	TGTGCCAGCAGCTTAGCTAACTCGGGGACACACTACGAGCAGTACTTC
TRBD2	NA	TRBV7-2	TRBJ2-4	CASSLGLALLNIQYF	TGTGCCAGCAGCCTAGGACTAGCATTATTAAACATTCAGTACTTC
NA	NA	TRBV10-3	TRBJ1-2	CAITSVRARYTF	TGTGCCATCACCTCGGTTCGAGCCCGCTACACCTTC
NA	NA	TRBV27	TRBJ1-2	CASEASYGYTF	TGTGCCAGCGAAGCGTCGTATGGCTACACCTTC
NA	NA	TRBV7-6	TRBJ1-1	CASSSQSGGEAEAFF	TGTGCCAGCAGCTCCCAAAGTGGGGGGGAGGCTGAAGCTTTCTTT